This T cell receptor (beta chain) was sequenced in a study of vaccination and CD4 T cells after COVID-19. A note on this clonotype: Its antigen remains unknown.

Specified treatment: roughly 11-day PBMC culture with coronavirus spike peptide pools or control peptides (ViraFEST assay). Sequencing of the DNA from cultured CD4+ T cells was carried out with the Oncomine TCR Beta short-read assay. One entry per CDR3 protein, called by TCRdb with MiXCR from the PCR reads. The sample holds over 6,500 distinct CDR3 sequences, around 70% seen once. The sequence was collected from a human donor who had recovered from COVID-19. Sample: CD4+ T cells from blood, cultured in vitro.

The CDR3 here is CASRGGQRANSPLHF. The CDR3 nucleotides are TGTGCCAGTCGAGGAGGACAGCGGGCAAATTCACCCCTCCACTTT. This chain joins TRBV27 and TRBJ1-6; a weak D match, TRBD1 (6 bases). Germline V gene data show CDR1 as MNHEY and CDR2 as SMNVEV (reference sequence). The CDR3 is 15 amino acids. The ends were cut back, 9 bases at V and 7 bases at J, with 19 bases in the middle.